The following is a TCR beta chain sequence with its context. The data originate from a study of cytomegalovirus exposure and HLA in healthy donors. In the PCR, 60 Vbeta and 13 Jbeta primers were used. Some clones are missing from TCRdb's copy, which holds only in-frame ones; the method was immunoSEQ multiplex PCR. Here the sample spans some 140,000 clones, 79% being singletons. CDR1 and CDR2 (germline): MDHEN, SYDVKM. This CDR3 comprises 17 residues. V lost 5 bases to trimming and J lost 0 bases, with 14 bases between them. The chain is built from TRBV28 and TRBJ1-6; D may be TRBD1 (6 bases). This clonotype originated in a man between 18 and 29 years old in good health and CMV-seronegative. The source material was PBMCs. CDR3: CASSAGGGSSYNSPLHF. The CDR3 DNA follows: TGTGCCAGCAGTGCGGGGGGGGGCAGCTCCTATAATTCACCCCTCCACTTT.